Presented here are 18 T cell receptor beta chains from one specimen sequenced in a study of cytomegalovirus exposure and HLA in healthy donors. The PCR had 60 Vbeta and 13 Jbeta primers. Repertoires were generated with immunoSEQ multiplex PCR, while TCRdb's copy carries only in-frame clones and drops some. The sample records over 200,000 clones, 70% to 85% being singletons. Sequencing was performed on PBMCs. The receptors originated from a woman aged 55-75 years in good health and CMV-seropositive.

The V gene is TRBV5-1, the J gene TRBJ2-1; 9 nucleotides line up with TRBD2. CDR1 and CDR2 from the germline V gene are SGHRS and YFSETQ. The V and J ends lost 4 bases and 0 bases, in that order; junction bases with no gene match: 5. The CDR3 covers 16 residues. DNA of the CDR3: TGCGCCAGCAGCGCTTCGACTAGCGGCTCCTACAATGAGCAGTTCTTC. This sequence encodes CASSASTSGSYNEQFF.

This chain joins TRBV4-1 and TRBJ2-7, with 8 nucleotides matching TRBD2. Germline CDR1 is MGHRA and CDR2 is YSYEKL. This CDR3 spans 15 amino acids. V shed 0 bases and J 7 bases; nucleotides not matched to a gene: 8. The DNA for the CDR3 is TGCGCCAGCAGCCAAGACCCCGGGACTAGTAGGGAGCAGTACTTC. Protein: CASSQDPGTSREQYF.

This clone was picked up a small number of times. CDR3 bases: TGTGCCAGCAGTATCGGACTAGCGGGAGGGGAGACCCAGTACTTC. Translating it yields CASSIGLAGGETQYF. The J gene is TRBJ2-5, the V gene TRBV6-1; TRBD2 aligns across 15 bases. There are 15 residues in the CDR3. Trimming at V came to 5 bases and at J to 5 bases, leaving 3 bases not matched to a gene. CDR1 and CDR2 from the germline V gene are MNHNS and SASEGT.

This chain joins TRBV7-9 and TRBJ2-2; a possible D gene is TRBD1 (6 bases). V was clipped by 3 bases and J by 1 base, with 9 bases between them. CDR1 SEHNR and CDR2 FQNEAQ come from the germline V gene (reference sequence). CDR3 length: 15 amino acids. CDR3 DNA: TGTGCCAGCAGCTTGGGGGCGGGGAACACCGGGGAGCTGTTTTTT. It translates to CASSLGAGNTGELFF.

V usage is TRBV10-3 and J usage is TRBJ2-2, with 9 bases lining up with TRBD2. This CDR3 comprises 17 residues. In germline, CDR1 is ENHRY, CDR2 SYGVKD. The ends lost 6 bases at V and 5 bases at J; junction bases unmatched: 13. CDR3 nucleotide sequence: TGTGCCATCAGGCGGGGAGCGGGGGGTACAGATACCGGGGAGCTGTTTTTT. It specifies CAIRRGAGGTDTGELFF.

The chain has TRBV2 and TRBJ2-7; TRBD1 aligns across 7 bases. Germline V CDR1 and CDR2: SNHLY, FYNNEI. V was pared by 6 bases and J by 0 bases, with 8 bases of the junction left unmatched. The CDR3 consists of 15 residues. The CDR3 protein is CASSWDSPSSYEQYF. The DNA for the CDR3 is TGTGCCAGCAGCTGGGACAGTCCAAGCTCCTACGAGCAGTACTTC.

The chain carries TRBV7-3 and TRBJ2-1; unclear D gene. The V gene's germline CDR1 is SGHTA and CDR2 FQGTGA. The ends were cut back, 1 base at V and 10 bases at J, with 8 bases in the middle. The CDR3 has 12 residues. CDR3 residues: CASSLSGPEQFF. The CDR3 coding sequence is TGTGCCAGCAGCTTAAGTGGGCCGGAGCAGTTCTTC.

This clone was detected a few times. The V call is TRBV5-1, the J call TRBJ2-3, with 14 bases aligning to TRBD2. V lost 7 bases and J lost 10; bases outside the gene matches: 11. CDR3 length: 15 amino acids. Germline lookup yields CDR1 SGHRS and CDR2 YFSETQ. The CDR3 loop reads CASGPGLAGDTAQYF. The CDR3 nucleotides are TGCGCCAGCGGTCCGGGACTAGCGGGAGATACAGCGCAGTATTTT.

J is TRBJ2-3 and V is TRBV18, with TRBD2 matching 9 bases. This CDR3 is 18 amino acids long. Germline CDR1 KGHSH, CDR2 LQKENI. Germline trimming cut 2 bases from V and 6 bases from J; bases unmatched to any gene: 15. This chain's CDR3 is CASSPWSSLAGKADTQYF. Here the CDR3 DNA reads TGTGCCAGCTCACCATGGTCGAGCCTAGCGGGAAAAGCCGATACGCAGTATTTT.

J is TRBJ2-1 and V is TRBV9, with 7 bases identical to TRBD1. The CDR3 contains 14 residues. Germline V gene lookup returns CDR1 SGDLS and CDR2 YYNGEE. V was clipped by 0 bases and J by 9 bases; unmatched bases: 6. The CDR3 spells CASSVGDSTSEQFF. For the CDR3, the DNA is TGTGCCAGCAGCGTAGGGGACAGTACTAGTGAGCAGTTCTTC.

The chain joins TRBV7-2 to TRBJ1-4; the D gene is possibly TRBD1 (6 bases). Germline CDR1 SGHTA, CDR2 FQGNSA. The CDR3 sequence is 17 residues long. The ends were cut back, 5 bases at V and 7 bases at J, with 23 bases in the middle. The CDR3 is CASSRGAGGKLGEKLFF. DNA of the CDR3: TGTGCCAGCAGCCGAGGGGCGGGGGGCAAATTAGGTGAAAAACTGTTTTTT.

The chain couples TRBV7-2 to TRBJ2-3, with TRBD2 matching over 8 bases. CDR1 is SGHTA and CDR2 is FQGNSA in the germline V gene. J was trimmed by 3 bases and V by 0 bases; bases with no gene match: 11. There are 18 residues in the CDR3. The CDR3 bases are TGTGCCAGCAGCTTAGCGTTTAGCGGGGCAGGTCGTACAGATACGCAGTATTTT. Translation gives CASSLAFSGAGRTDTQYF.

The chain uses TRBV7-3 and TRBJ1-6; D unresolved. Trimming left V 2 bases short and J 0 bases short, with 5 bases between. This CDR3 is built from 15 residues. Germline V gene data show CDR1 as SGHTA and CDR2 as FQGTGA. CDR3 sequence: CASSLGSSYNSPLHF. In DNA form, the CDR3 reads TGTGCCAGCAGCTTAGGGAGCTCCTATAATTCACCCCTCCACTTT.

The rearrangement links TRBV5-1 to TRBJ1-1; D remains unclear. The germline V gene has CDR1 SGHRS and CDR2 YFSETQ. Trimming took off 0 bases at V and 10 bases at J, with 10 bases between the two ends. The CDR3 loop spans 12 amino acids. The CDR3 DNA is TGCGCCAGCAGCTTGGGCCCAGGAGGAGCTTTCTTT. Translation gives CASSLGPGGAFF. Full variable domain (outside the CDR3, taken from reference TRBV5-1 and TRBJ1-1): KAGVTQTPRYLIKTRGQQVTLSCSPISGHRSVSWYQQTPGQGLQFLFEYFSETQRNKGNFPGRFSGRQFSNSRSEMNVSTLELGDSALYLCASSLGPGGAFFGQGTRLTVV.

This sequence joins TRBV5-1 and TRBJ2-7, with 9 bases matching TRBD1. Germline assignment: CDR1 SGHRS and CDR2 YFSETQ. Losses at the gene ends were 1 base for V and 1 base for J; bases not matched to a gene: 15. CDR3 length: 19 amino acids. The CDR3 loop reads CASSLNIQGGTGSSYEQYF. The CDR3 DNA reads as TGCGCCAGCAGCTTGAATATCCAGGGGGGGACAGGGTCATCCTACGAGCAGTACTTC. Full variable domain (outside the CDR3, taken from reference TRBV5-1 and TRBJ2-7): KAGVTQTPRYLIKTRGQQVTLSCSPISGHRSVSWYQQTPGQGLQFLFEYFSETQRNKGNFPGRFSGRQFSNSRSEMNVSTLELGDSALYLCASSLNIQGGTGSSYEQYFGPGTRLTVT.

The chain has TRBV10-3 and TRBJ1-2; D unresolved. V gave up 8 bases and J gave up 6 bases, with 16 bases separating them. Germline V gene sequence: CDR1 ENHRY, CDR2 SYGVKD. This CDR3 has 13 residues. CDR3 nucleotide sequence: TGTGCCATCGTCGGTATAACGGGTGATGGCTACACCTTC. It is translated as CAIVGITGDGYTF.

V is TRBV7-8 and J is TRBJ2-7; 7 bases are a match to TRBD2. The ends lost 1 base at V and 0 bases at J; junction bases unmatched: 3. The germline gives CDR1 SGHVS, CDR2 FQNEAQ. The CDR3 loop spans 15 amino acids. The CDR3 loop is CASSLGLADSYEQYF. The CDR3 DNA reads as TGTGCCAGCAGCTTAGGGCTAGCGGACTCCTACGAGCAGTACTTC.

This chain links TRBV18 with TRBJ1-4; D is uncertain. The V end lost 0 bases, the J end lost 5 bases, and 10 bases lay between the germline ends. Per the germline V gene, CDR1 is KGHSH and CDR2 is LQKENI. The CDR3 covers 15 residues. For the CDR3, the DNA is TGTGCCAGCTCACCACCACCCCCGGTCAATGAAAAACTGTTTTTT. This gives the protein CASSPPPPVNEKLFF.